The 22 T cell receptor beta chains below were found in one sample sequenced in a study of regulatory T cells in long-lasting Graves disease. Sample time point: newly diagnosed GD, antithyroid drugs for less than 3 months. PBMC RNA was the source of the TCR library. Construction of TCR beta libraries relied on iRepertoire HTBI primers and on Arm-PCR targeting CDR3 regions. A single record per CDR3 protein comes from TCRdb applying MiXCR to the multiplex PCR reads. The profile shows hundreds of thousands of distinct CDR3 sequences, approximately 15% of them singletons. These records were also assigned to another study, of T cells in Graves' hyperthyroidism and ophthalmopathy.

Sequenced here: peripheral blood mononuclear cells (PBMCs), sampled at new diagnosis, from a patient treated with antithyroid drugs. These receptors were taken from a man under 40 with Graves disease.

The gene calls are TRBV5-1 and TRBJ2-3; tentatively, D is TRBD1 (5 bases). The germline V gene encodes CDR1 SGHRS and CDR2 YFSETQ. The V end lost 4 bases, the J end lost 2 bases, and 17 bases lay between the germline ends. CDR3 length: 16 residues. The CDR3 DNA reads TGCGCCAGCAGCCACAACGACAGACTTCTCACAGATACGCAGTATTTT. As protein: CASSHNDRLLTDTQYF.

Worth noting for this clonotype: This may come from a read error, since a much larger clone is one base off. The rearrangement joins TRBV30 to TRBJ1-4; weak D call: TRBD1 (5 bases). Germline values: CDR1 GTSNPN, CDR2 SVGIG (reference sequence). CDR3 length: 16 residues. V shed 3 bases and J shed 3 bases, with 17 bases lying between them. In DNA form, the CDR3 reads TGTGCCTGGAGACAAGGAGGGGTATTGGCTAATGAAAAACTGTTTTTT. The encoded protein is CAWRQGGVLANEKLFF.

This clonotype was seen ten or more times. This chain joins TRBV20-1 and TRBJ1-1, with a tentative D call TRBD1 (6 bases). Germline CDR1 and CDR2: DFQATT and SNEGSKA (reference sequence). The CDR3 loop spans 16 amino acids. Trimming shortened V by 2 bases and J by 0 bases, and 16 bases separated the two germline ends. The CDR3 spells CSARTGRGTLNTEAFF. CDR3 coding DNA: TGCAGTGCTAGAACCGGCAGGGGTACCTTGAACACTGAAGCTTTCTTT.

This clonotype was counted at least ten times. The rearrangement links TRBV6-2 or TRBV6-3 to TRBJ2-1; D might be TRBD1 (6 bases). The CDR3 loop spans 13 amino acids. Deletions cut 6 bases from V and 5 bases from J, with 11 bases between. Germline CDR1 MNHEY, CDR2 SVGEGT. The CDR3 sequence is CASRTGSHNEQFF. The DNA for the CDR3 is TGTGCCAGCAGAACAGGGTCGCACAATGAGCAGTTCTTC.

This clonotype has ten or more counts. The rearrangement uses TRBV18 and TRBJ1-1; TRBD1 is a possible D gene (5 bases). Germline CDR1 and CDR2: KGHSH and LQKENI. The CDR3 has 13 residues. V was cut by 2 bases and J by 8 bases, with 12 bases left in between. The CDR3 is CASSPGGEIEAFF. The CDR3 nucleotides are TGTGCCAGCTCACCAGGAGGGGAAATCGAAGCTTTCTTT.

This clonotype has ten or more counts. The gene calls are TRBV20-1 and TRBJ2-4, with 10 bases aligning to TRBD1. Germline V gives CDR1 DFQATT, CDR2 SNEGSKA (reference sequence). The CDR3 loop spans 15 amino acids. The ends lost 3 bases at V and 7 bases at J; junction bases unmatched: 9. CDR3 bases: TGCAGTGCTAGCCCGACAGGGGGCAGCCGGAACATTCAGTACTTC. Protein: CSASPTGGSRNIQYF.

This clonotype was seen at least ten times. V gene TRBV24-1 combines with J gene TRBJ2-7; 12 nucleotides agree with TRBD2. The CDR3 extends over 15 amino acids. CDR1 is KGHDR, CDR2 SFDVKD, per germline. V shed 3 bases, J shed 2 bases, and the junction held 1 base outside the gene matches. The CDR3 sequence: CATSDLAGGPYEQYF. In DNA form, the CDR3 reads TGTGCCACCAGTGATCTAGCGGGAGGGCCCTACGAGCAGTACTTC.

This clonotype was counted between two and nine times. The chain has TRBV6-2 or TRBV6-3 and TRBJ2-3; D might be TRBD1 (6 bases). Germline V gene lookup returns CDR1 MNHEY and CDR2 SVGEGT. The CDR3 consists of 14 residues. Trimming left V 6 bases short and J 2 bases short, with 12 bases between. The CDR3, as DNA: TGTGCCAGCAGAAGGGACACTGCCACAGATACGCAGTATTTT. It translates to CASRRDTATDTQYF.

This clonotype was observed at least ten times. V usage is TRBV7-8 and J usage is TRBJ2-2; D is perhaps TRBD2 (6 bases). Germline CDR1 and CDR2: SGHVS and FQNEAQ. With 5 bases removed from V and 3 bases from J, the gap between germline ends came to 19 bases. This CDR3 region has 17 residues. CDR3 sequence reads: CASSRLWGDHYTGELFF. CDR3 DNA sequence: TGTGCCAGCAGCCGCCTTTGGGGGGACCACTACACCGGGGAGCTGTTTTTT.

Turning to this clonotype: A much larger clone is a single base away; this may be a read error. CDR3 in DNA: TGTGCCAGCAGTTCCGGACCAGCGGGAGGTGGGACCGGGGAGCTGTTTTTT. Amino acids: CASSSGPAGGGTGELFF. The V and J genes are TRBV12-3 or TRBV12-4 and TRBJ2-2; 9 nucleotides align to TRBD2. The CDR3 loop spans 17 amino acids. Unmatched junction bases numbered 11, after V lost 4 bases and J lost 5 bases.

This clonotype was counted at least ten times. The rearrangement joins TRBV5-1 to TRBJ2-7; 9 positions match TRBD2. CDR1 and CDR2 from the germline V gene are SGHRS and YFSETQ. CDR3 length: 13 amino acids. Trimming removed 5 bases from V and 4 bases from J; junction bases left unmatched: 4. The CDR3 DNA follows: TGCGCCAGCAGAGGACTAGCGCGTTACGAGCAGTACTTC. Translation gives CASRGLARYEQYF. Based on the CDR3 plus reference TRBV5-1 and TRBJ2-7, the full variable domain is KAGVTQTPRYLIKTRGQQVTLSCSPISGHRSVSWYQQTPGQGLQFLFEYFSETQRNKGNFPGRFSGRQFSNSRSEMNVSTLELGDSALYLCASRGLARYEQYFGPGTRLTVT.

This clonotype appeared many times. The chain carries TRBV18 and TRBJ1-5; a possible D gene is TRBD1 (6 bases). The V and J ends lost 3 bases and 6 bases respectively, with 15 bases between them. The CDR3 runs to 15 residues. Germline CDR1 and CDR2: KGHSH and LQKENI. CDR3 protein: CASSPPGWGRQPQHF. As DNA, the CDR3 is TGTGCCAGCTCACCCCCAGGATGGGGGCGTCAGCCCCAGCATTTT.

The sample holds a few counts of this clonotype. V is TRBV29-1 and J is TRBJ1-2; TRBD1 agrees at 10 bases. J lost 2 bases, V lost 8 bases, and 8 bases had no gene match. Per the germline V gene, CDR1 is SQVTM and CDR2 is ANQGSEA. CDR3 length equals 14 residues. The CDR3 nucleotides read TGCAGCACCGGGACAGGGGAGACGAACTATGGCTACACCTTC. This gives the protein CSTGTGETNYGYTF.

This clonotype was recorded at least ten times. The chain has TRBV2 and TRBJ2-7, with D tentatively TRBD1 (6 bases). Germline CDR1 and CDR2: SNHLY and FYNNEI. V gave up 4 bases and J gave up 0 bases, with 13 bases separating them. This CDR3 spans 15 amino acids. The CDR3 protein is CASSARQVLSYEQYF. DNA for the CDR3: TGTGCCAGCAGTGCCCGACAGGTGCTCTCCTACGAGCAGTACTTC.

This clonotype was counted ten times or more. This CDR3 is CASSVWSGRTYNEQFF. The CDR3 DNA reads as TGTGCCAGCAGTGTGTGGAGCGGGAGGACCTACAATGAGCAGTTCTTC. V usage is TRBV2 and J usage is TRBJ2-1; the match to TRBD2 covers 9 bases. CDR1 is SNHLY and CDR2 is FYNNEI in the germline V gene. The CDR3 is made up of 16 amino acids. V lost 4 bases, J lost 2 bases, and 6 bases stayed unmatched.

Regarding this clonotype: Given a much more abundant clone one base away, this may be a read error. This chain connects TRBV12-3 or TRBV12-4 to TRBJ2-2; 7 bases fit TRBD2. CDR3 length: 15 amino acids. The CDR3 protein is CASIPRAGETGGLFF. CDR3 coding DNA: TGTGCCAGCATCCCCAGGGCGGGAGAGACCGGGGGGCTGTTTTTT.

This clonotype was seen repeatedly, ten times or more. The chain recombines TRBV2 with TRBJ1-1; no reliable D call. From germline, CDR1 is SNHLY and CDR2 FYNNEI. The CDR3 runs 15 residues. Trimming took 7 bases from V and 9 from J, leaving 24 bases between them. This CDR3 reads CASTDQNTEALQAFF. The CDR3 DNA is TGTGCCAGCACAGACCAGAACACTGAAGCTTTACAAGCTTTCTTT.

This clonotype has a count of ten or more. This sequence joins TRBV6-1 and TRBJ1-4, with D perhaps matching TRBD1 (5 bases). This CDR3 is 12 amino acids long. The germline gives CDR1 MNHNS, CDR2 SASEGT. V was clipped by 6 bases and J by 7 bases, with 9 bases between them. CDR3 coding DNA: TGTGCCAGCAGGGGGGGAGGTGAAAAACTGTTTTTT. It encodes CASRGGGEKLFF.

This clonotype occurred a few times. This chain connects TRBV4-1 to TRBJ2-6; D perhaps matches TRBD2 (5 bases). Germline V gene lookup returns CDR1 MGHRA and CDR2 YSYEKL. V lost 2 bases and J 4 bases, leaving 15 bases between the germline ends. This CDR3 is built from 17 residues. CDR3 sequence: CASSQRPRAAGANVLTF. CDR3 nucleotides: TGCGCCAGCAGCCAACGCCCGCGGGCGGCGGGGGCCAACGTCCTGACTTTC.

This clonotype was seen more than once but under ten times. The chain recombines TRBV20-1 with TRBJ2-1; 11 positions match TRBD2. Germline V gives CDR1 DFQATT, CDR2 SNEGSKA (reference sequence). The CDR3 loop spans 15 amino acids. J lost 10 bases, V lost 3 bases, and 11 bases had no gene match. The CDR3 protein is CSASFGASGRNEQFF. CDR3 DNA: TGCAGTGCTAGTTTCGGGGCTAGCGGGAGGAACGAGCAGTTCTTC.

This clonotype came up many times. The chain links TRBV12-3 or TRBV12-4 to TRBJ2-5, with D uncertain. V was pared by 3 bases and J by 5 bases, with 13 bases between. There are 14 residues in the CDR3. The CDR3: CASSLRQKEETQYF. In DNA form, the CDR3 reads TGTGCCAGCAGTTTGCGGCAGAAGGAGGAGACCCAGTACTTC.

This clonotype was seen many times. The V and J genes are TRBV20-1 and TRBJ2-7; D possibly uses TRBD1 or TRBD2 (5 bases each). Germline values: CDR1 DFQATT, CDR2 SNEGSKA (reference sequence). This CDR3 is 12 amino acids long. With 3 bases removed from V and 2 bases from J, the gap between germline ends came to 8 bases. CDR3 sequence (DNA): TGCAGTGCTAGCGAGGGGACCTACGAGCAGTACTTC. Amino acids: CSASEGTYEQYF.